Below, 18 T cell receptor beta chains from the same sample are listed, as sequenced in a study of cytomegalovirus exposure and HLA in healthy donors. Primers: 60 Vbeta forward and 13 Jbeta reverse. Some clones are missing from TCRdb's copy, which holds only in-frame ones; the method was immunoSEQ multiplex PCR. The sample lists approximately 170,000 clones, 80% seen once, with less than 10% in the top ten. Sequenced material: PBMCs. The receptor source for this set is a man between 18 and 35 years old in good health and CMV-seropositive.

J is TRBJ2-4 and V is TRBV7-2, with D perhaps TRBD2 (5 bases). Trimming removed 0 bases from V and 5 bases from J, with 8 bases in between. CDR1 and CDR2 from the germline V gene are SGHTA and FQGNSA. The CDR3 runs to 14 residues. The CDR3 DNA reads TGTGCCAGCAGCTTAGCGGGAGTGCAAAACATTCAGTACTTC. Translated, it gives CASSLAGVQNIQYF.

The V call is TRBV5-4, the J call TRBJ1-2, with 8 bases fitting TRBD1. Looked up from germline, CDR1 is SGHNT and CDR2 is YYREEE (reference sequence). The CDR3 length is 15 residues. J was trimmed by 4 bases and V by 1 base; bases with no gene match: 6. The CDR3, as DNA: TGTGCCAGCAGCTTGAAGACAGGGGAGGCCTATGGCTACACCTTC. Translating it yields CASSLKTGEAYGYTF.

The count of this clone is one. The chain couples TRBV13 to TRBJ1-5; 9 positions match TRBD1. The J segment lost 6 bases and the V segment lost 0 bases, leaving 3 bases of the junction unmatched. Germline V lookup: CDR1 PRHDT, CDR2 FYEKMQ (reference sequence). This CDR3 has 15 amino acids. In nucleotides, the CDR3 is TGTGCCAGCAGCTTAGGCGGGACAGGGATTCAGCCCCAGCATTTT. Translating it yields CASSLGGTGIQPQHF.

CDR3 loop: CASSVQGSTDTQYF. DNA of the CDR3: TGTGCCAGCAGCGTACAGGGTTCCACAGATACGCAGTATTTT. The chain employs TRBV9 and TRBJ2-3; tentatively, D is TRBD1 (5 bases). Germline lookup yields CDR1 SGDLS and CDR2 YYNGEE. The CDR3 extends over 14 amino acids. V was shortened by 1 base and J by 2 bases, with 8 bases between the two germline ends.

The chain is built from TRBV28 and TRBJ2-5; the D gene is possibly TRBD1 (6 bases). This CDR3 spans 13 amino acids. V gave up 6 bases and J gave up 2 bases, with 10 bases separating them. Germline loops: CDR1 MDHEN, CDR2 SYDVKM. DNA of the CDR3: TGTGCCAGCAGCGGACAGTTTCAAGAGACCCAGTACTTC. Translating gives CASSGQFQETQYF.

The V call is TRBV27, the J call TRBJ1-1; TRBD1 aligns across 7 bases. The CDR3 runs 16 residues. In germline, CDR1 is MNHEY, CDR2 SMNVEV (reference sequence). With V trimmed by 6 bases and J by 6 bases, 16 bases remained unmatched. The CDR3 DNA reads as TGTGCCAGCAGCAAGCGGAGGGGGCTCGGGGTGGCTGAAGCTTTCTTT. Translated: CASSKRRGLGVAEAFF.

Only a few counts were recorded for this clone. The V gene is TRBV7-9, the J gene TRBJ2-7; 12 nucleotides match TRBD2. V was clipped by 5 bases and J by 3 bases; unmatched bases: 5. Germline loops: CDR1 SEHNR, CDR2 FQNEAQ (reference sequence). This CDR3 comprises 15 residues. Here the CDR3 DNA reads TGTGCCAGCAGCCAAGGACTAGCGGGGTTCTACGAGCAGTACTTC. Its protein is CASSQGLAGFYEQYF.

The V and J genes are TRBV18 and TRBJ1-5, with TRBD1 matching 9 bases. Germline V gene data show CDR1 as KGHSH and CDR2 as LQKENI. This CDR3 contains 17 residues. The ends lost 3 bases at V and 4 bases at J; junction bases unmatched: 10. CDR3 nucleotide sequence: TGTGCCAGCTCACCTCTTGCGGGACAGGGCTCAAATCAGCCCCAGCATTTT. It translates to CASSPLAGQGSNQPQHF.

The DNA for the CDR3 is TGTGCCAGCAGTTATGGGGACAGGGGGCTTATCAATGAGCAGTTCTTC. Its translation: CASSYGDRGLINEQFF. The chain recombines TRBV7-2 with TRBJ2-1; TRBD1 aligns across 12 bases. The CDR3 has 16 residues. The V gene end was trimmed by 6 bases and the J gene end by 6 bases; junction bases not matched to a gene: 9. Germline lookup yields CDR1 SGHTA and CDR2 FQGNSA. Full variable domain (outside the CDR3, taken from reference TRBV7-2 and TRBJ2-1): GAGVSQSPSNKVTEKGKDVELRCDPISGHTALYWYRQSLGQGLEFLIYFQGNSAPDKSGLPSDRFSAERTGGSVSTLTIQRTQQEDSAVYLCASSYGDRGLINEQFFGPGTRLTVL.

Worth noting for this clone: One end of the junction is discordant with germline, which a read error may explain. The gene calls are TRBV19 and TRBJ1-1, with D hard to call. CDR3 length: 14 amino acids. The germline CDR1 and CDR2 sequences are LNHDA and SQIVND (reference sequence). The CDR3 spells CASSIVRMNTEAFF. The CDR3 region has the DNA TGTGCCAGTAGCATAGTCAGGATGAACACTGAAGCTTTCTTT.

The chain has TRBV4-1 and TRBJ1-1, with TRBD1 matching 9 bases. Unmatched junction bases numbered 8, after V lost 4 bases and J lost 8 bases. Germline V gives CDR1 MGHRA, CDR2 YSYEKL. The CDR3 contains 14 residues. The CDR3 DNA reads TGCGCCAGCAGCCGACCGGGACAGGGATCGGAAGCTTTCTTT. Translation: CASSRPGQGSEAFF.

J is TRBJ1-5 and V is TRBV2; 7 nucleotides match TRBD1. The CDR3 length is 15 residues. CDR1 is SNHLY and CDR2 is FYNNEI in the germline V gene. After removal of 5 bases from V and 2 bases from J, the junction contained 6 bases not matched to a gene. CDR3 coding DNA: TGTGCCAGCAGTACCGACAGGGATCGCAATCAGCCCCAGCATTTT. Translating it yields CASSTDRDRNQPQHF.

DNA for the CDR3: TGTGCCAGCAGCCCCCGGGTTTCTGCAGGGTTTGCCAACACTGAAGCTTTCTTT. As protein: CASSPRVSAGFANTEAFF. This sequence joins TRBV4-2 and TRBJ1-1; D possibly corresponds to TRBD1 (5 bases). Trimming removed 4 bases at V and 2 bases at J, with 23 bases between. In germline, CDR1 is LGHNA, CDR2 YNFKEQ. The CDR3 sequence is 18 residues long.

This clone was observed a single time. The chain has TRBV4-1 and TRBJ2-7; TRBD1 matches at 7 bases. This CDR3 is 15 amino acids long. V lost 3 bases and J lost 0; bases outside the gene matches: 5. Germline V CDR1 and CDR2: MGHRA, YSYEKL. In nucleotides, the CDR3 is TGCGCCAGCAGCCAGCAGACAGGGAGCTCCTACGAGCAGTACTTC. It encodes CASSQQTGSSYEQYF.

The chain couples TRBV2 to TRBJ1-5; TRBD1 aligns across 9 bases. The CDR3 runs 14 residues. Unmatched junction bases numbered 2, after V lost 6 bases and J lost 2 bases. Germline V gives CDR1 SNHLY, CDR2 FYNNEI. CDR3 sequence (DNA): TGTGCCAGCAGGACAGGGGGTCGCAATCAGCCCCAGCATTTT. It specifies CASRTGGRNQPQHF.

The chain is built from TRBV4-2 and TRBJ2-3; TRBD2 is a possible D gene (6 bases). Per the germline V gene, CDR1 is LGHNA and CDR2 is YNFKEQ. The V gene lost 0 bases and the J gene lost 2 bases, with 12 bases spanning the gap. This CDR3 region has 16 residues. The CDR3 sequence: CASSQDPGDSTDTQYF. CDR3 bases: TGTGCCAGCAGCCAAGACCCCGGGGACTCCACAGATACGCAGTATTTT.

The chain uses TRBV29-1 and TRBJ1-1; no clear D. Trimming left V 2 bases short and J 1 base short, with 8 bases between. Germline V gene data show CDR1 as SQVTM and CDR2 as ANQGSEA. CDR3 length: 13 amino acids. The CDR3 DNA reads TGCAGCGTTGAACGAGGCAGGAACACTGAAGCTTTCTTT. The encoded protein is CSVERGRNTEAFF.

The chain has TRBV28 and TRBJ2-7; 9 nucleotides agree with TRBD1. After removal of 7 bases from V and 6 bases from J, the junction contained 10 bases not matched to a gene. Germline V CDR1 and CDR2: MDHEN, SYDVKM. The CDR3 is made up of 14 amino acids. Written as DNA, the CDR3 is TGTGCCAGCAACCCGGGACAGGGATTTGGCGAGCAGTACTTC. Its translation is CASNPGQGFGEQYF.